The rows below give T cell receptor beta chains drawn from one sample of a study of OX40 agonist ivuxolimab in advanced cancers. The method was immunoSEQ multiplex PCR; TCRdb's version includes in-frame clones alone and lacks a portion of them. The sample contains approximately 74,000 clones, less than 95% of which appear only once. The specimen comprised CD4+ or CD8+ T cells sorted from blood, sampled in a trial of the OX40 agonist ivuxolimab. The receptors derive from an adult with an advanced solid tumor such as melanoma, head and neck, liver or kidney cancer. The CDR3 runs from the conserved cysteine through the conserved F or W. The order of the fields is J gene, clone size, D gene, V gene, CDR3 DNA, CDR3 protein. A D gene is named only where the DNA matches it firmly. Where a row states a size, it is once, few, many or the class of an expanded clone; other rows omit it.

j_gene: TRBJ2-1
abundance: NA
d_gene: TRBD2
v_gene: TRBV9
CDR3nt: TGTGCCAGCAGCGTCTCCGGCGGAGCGGGAGCCAATGAGCAGTTCTTC
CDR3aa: CASSVSGGAGANEQFF

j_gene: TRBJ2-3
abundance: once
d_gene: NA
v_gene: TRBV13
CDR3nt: TGTGCCAGCAGCTTATTGGGCGCAGATACGCAGTATTTT
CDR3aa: CASSLLGADTQYF

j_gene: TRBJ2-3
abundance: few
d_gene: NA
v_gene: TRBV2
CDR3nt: TGTGCCAGCAGTGAAAGGACAGACCTTACTAGCACAGATACGCAGTATTTT
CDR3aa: CASSERTDLTSTDTQYF

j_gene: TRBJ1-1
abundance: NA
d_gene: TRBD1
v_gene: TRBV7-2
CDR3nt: TGTGCCAGCAGCCGTGGGGCAGGGGGCACTGAAGCTTTCTTT
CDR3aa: CASSRGAGGTEAFF

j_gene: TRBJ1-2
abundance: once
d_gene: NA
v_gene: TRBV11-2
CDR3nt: TGTGCCAGCAGCTTACCCCCGATCAGGTCCCACTATGGCTACACCTTC
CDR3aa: CASSLPPIRSHYGYTF

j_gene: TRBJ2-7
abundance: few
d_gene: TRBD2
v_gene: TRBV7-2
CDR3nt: TGTGCCAGCAGCTCTGGGACTAGCGGCAGGGGCTACGAGCAGTACTTC
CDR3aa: CASSSGTSGRGYEQYF

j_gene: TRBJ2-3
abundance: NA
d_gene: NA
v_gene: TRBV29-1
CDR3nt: TGCAGCGTTTTGGGGCGCTCTAGCACAGATACGCAGTATTTT
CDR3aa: CSVLGRSSTDTQYF

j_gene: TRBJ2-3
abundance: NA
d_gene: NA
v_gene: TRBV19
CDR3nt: TGTGCCAGTAGTATAGAGGGTCGGGGCGGCCATACGCAGTATTTT
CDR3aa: CASSIEGRGGHTQYF

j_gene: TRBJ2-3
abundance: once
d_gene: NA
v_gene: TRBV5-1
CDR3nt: TGCGCCAGCAGCCGCCCAGGGGGGGATACGCAGTATTTT
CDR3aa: CASSRPGGDTQYF

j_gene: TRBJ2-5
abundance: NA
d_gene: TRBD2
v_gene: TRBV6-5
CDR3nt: TGTGCCAGCAGTAAAGCGGGAGTGGAGACCCAGTACTTC
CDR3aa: CASSKAGVETQYF

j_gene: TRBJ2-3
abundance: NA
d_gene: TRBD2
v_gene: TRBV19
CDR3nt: TGTGCCAGTAGTATAATAGCGGGGGCTAGCACAGATACGCAGTATTTT
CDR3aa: CASSIIAGASTDTQYF

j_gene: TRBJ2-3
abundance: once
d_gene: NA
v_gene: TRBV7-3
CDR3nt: TGTGCCAGCAGCCCTGGATGGGATACGCAGTATTTT
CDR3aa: CASSPGWDTQYF

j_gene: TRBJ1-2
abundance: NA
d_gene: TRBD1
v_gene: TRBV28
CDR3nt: TGTGCCAGCCTTAGGACAGGGCATGGCTACACCTTC
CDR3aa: CASLRTGHGYTF

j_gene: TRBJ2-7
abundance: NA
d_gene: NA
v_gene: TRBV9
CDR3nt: TGTGCCAGCAGCGTAAGGTCAGGGACCTACGGCGAGCAGTACTTC
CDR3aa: CASSVRSGTYGEQYF

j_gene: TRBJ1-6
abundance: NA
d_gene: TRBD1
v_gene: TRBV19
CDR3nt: TGTGCCAGTCACCATTGGGGACAGGGCAATTCACCCCTCCACTTT
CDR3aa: CASHHWGQGNSPLHF

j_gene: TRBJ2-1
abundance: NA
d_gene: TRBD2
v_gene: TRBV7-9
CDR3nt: TGTGCCAGCAGGGTAGGGAGCGGGAGCACCAATGAGCAGTTCTTC
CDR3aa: CASRVGSGSTNEQFF

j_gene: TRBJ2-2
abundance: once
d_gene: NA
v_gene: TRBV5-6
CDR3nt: TGTGCCAGCACTCGTATGTGGGCCGGGGAGCTGTTTTTT
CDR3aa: CASTRMWAGELFF

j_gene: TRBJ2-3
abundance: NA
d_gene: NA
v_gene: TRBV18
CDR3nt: TGTGCCAGCTCACCCGACACAGATACGCAGTATTTT
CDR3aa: CASSPDTDTQYF

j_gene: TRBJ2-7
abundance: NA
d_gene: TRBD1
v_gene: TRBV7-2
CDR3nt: TGTGCCAGCAGCCGGACAGGGGGACTCTCCTACGAGCAGTACTTC
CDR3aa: CASSRTGGLSYEQYF

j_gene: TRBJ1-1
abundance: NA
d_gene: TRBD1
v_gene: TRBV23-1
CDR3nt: TGCGCCAGCAGTCAAAGCAGACAGGGGGCTGGTGAAGCTTTCTTT
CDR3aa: CASSQSRQGAGEAFF

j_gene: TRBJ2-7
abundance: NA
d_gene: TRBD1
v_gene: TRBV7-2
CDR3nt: TGTGCCAGCAGCTTAATCGGGACAGGGCCCTACGAGCAGTACTTC
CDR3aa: CASSLIGTGPYEQYF

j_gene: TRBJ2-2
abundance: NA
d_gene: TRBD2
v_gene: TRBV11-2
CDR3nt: TGTGCCAGCAGCTTAGCGGGGACTAGCGGCCTATCCGGGGAGCTGTTTTTT
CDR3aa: CASSLAGTSGLSGELFF

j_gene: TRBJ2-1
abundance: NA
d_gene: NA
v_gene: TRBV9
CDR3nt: TGTGCCAGCAGCGTCGGGCGGAGCTCCTACAATGAGCAGTTCTTC
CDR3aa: CASSVGRSSYNEQFF

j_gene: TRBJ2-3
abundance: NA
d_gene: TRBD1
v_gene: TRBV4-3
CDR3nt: TGCGCCAGCAGCCGGACAGGGGCGCTGGATACGCAGTATTTT
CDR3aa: CASSRTGALDTQYF

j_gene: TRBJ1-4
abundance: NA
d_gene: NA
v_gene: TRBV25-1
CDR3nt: TGTGCCAGCACCCCCGGACAGTGGGGGGTAACTAATGAAAAACTGTTTTTT
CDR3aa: CASTPGQWGVTNEKLFF

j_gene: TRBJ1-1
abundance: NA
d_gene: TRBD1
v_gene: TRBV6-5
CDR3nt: TGTGCCAGCAGTTACGATCCGGGACAGGGAAGAACTGAAGCTTTCTTT
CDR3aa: CASSYDPGQGRTEAFF

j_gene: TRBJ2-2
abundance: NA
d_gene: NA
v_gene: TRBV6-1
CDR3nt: TGTGCCAGCAATCCCTACCCCGGGGAGCTGTTTTTT
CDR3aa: CASNPYPGELFF

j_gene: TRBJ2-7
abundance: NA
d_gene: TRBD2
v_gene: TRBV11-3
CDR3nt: TGTGCCAGCTCAGCGGGGCTAGTTTCCTACGAGCAGTACTTC
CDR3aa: CASSAGLVSYEQYF

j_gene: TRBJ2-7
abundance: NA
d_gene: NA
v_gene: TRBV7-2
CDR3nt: TGTGCCAGCAGCTCACCTCGAAGCGGCCACTACGAGCAGTACTTC
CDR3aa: CASSSPRSGHYEQYF

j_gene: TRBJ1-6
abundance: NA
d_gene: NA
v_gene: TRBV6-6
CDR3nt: TGTGCCAGCAGTACGCAGACAAGCAATTCACCCCTCCACTTT
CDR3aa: CASSTQTSNSPLHF

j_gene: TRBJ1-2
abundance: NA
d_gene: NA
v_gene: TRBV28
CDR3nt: TGTGCCAGCAGTTTCAAATATGGCTACACCTTC
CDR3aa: CASSFKYGYTF

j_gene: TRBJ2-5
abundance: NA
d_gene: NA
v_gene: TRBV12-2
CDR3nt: TGTGCAAGTCGCCCGACTACCCAAGAGACCCAGTACTTC
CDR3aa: CASRPTTQETQYF

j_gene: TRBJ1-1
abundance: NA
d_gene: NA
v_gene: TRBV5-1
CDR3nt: TGCGCCAGCAGCTTTGACAGAGCGAACACTGAAGCTTTCTTT
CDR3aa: CASSFDRANTEAFF

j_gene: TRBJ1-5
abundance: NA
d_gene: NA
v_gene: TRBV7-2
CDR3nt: TGTGCCAGCAGCTTAGCGGGGACGGGGAGCAATCAGCCCCAGCATTTT
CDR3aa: CASSLAGTGSNQPQHF

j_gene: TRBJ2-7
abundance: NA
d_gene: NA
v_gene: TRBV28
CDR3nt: TGTGCCAGCAGTCCAAGCCGAAATTTCCTCTACGAGCAGTACTTC
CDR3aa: CASSPSRNFLYEQYF

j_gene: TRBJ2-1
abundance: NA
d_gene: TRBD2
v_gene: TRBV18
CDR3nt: TGTGCCAGCTCCCCTGGGCGGGGGAGCTCCTACAATGAGCAGTTCTTC
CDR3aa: CASSPGRGSSYNEQFF

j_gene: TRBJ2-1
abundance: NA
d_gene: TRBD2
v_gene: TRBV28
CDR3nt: TGTGCCAGCAGTCGTGGGACTAGCGGGTGGTGGAATGAGCAGTTCTTC
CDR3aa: CASSRGTSGWWNEQFF

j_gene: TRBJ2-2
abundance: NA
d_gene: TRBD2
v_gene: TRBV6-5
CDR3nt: TGTGCCAGCAGTGCCCTAGCGGGGTTCACCGGGGAGCTGTTTTTT
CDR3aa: CASSALAGFTGELFF

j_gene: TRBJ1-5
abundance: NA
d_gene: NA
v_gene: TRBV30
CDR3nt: TGTGCCTGGAGTGCCGGGGGCGAACAGCCCCAGCATTTT
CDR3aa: CAWSAGGEQPQHF

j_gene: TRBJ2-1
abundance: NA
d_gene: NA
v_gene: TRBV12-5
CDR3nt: TGTGCTAGTGGAATGACAGGTTACTCCTACAATGAGCAGTTCTTC
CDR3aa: CASGMTGYSYNEQFF

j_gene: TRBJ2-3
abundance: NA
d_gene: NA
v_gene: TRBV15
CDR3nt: TGTGCCACCAGCAGAGAGCCTACAGCGGATACGCAGTATTTT
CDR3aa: CATSREPTADTQYF

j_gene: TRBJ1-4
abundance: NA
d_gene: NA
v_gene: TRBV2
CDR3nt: TGTGCCAGCAGTGAGGGGGGGGGAGAAAAACTGTTTTTT
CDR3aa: CASSEGGGEKLFF

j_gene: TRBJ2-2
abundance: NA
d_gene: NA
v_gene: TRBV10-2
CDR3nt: TGCGCCGCCCGGTCGAGCACCGGGGAGCTGTTTTTT
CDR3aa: CAARSSTGELFF

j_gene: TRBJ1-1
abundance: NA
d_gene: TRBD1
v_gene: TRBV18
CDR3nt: TGTGCCAGCTCACCGAACAACAGGGGGCTGTGGACTGAAGCTTTCTTT
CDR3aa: CASSPNNRGLWTEAFF

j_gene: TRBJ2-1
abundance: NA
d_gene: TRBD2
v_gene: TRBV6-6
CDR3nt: TGTGCCAGCAGTTACGGACGCGGGAGCTCCTACAATGAGCAGTTCTTC
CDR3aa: CASSYGRGSSYNEQFF

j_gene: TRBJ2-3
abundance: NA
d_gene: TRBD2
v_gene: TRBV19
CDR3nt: TGTGCCAGTAGGACGCTAGCGGGGGGCGCAGATACGCAGTATTTT
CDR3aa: CASRTLAGGADTQYF

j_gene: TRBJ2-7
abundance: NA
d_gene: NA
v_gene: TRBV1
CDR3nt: TGCACCACCCCGAAGGGGGGACCCGATCGAAGCTCCTACGAGCAGTACTTC
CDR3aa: CTTPKGGPDRSSYEQYF

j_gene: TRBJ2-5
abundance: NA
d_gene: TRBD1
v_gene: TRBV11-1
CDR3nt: TGTGCCAGCGCCCCGGACAGGCCAGAGACCCAGTACTTC
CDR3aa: CASAPDRPETQYF

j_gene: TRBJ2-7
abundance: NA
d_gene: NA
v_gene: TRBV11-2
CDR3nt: TGTGCCAGCAGCTCCCGAGGCGCCCTCTCCGCCCACGAGCAGTACTTC
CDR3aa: CASSSRGALSAHEQYF

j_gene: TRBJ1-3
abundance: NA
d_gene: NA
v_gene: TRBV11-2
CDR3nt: TGTGCCAGCAGCCAGATCTCTGGAAACACCATATATTTT
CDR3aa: CASSQISGNTIYF

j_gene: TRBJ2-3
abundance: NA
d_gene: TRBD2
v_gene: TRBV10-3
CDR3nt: TGTGCCAGCTCCCTAGCGGATCTTACAGATACGCAGTATTTT
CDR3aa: CASSLADLTDTQYF

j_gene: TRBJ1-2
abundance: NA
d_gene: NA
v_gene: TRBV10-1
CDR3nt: TGCGCCAGCAGTGAGGGCTATGGCTACACCTTC
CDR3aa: CASSEGYGYTF

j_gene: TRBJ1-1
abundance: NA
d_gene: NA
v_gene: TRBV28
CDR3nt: TGTGCCAGCAGTTCCCCCCGGGGTGGGGGAGGTGAAGCTTTCTTT
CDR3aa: CASSSPRGGGGEAFF

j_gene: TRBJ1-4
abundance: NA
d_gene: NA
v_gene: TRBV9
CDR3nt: TGTGCCAGCAGCCCGACCTCGGTTAATGAAAAACTGTTTTTT
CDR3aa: CASSPTSVNEKLFF

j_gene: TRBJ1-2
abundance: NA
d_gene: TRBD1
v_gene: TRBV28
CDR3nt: TGTGCCAGCAGGTTACAGGGGCACTGGTACGGCTACACCTTC
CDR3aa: CASRLQGHWYGYTF

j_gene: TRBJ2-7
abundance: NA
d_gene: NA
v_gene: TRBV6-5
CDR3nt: TGTGCCAGCAGTTCCTGGTACGAGCAGTACTTC
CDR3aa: CASSSWYEQYF

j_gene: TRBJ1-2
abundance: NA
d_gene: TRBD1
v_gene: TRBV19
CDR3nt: TGTGCCAGTAGTATGAAGGACAGGGGGAGCTACACCTTC
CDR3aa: CASSMKDRGSYTF

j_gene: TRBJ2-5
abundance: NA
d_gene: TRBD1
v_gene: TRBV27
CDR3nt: TGTGCCAGCAGGCGCACAGGGGAAGAGACCCAGTACTTC
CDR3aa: CASRRTGEETQYF

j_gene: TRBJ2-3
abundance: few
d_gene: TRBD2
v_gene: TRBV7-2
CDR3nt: TGTGCCAGCAGTCGGTTAGCGGGGGGTAACACAGATACGCAGTATTTT
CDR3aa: CASSRLAGGNTDTQYF